These 11 T cell receptor beta chains share one sample of origin, sequenced in a study of OX40 agonist ivuxolimab in advanced cancers. Profiled with immunoSEQ multiplex PCR; TCRdb holds only in-frame clones, not every one. This table holds some 80,000 clones, less than 90% found once. Sequencing was performed on CD4+ or CD8+ T cells sorted from blood, taken in a trial of the OX40 agonist ivuxolimab. The receptors here all came from an adult with an advanced solid tumor such as melanoma, head and neck, liver or kidney cancer.

The CDR3 is CASSHLPDRDHEQYF. As DNA, the CDR3 is TGCGCCAGCAGCCACCTCCCGGACAGGGACCACGAGCAGTACTTC. J is TRBJ2-7 and V is TRBV5-1; 8 nucleotides line up with TRBD1. The ends lost 4 bases at V and 5 bases at J; junction bases unmatched: 11. This CDR3 contains 15 residues. CDR1 is SGHRS, CDR2 YFSETQ, per germline.

This chain connects TRBV18 to TRBJ1-1; 7 positions agree with TRBD1. The trim removed 2 bases at V and 3 bases at J, leaving 3 bases unmatched. CDR3 size: 14 residues. Germline CDR1 KGHSH, CDR2 LQKENI. CDR3 DNA: TGTGCCAGCTCACCAAACAGGGGTGACACTGAAGCTTTCTTT. Its translation is CASSPNRGDTEAFF.

The chain joins TRBV7-2 to TRBJ1-3; 7 bases match TRBD1. Germline assignment: CDR1 SGHTA and CDR2 FQGNSA. J was trimmed by 0 bases and V by 3 bases; bases with no gene match: 5. This CDR3 has 16 amino acids. In DNA, the CDR3 is TGTGCCAGCAGCTTGGGACAGCTGAACTCTGGAAACACCATATATTTT. It translates to CASSLGQLNSGNTIYF.

The chain joins TRBV6-5 to TRBJ1-6; D is ambiguous. The V and J ends lost 4 bases and 2 bases respectively, with 6 bases between them. CDR3 length equals 14 residues. Per germline, CDR1 MNHEY and CDR2 SVGAGI. CDR3 protein: CASSSRTYNSPLHF. Here the CDR3 DNA reads TGTGCCAGCAGTTCGAGAACCTATAATTCACCCCTCCACTTT.

Details on this clone: An end of the junction does not agree with germline; a read error may underlie this. The chain employs TRBV7-7 and TRBJ2-2, with a tentative D call TRBD1 (6 bases). From germline, CDR1 is SSHAT and CDR2 FNYEAQ (reference sequence). The CDR3 extends over 14 amino acids. The CDR3 reads CASSLTGHTGELFF. The CDR3 DNA reads TGTGCTAGCAGCTTAACAGGGCACACCGGGGAGCTGTTTTTT. Variable domain in full (rest from reference TRBV7-7 and TRBJ2-2): GAGVSQSPRYKVTKRGQDVTLRCDPISSHATLYWYQQALGQGPEFLTYFNYEAQPDKSGLPSDRFSAERPEGSISTLTIQRTEQRDSAMYRCASSLTGHTGELFFGEGSRLTVL.

The rearrangement uses TRBV9 and TRBJ1-2; D is perhaps TRBD1 (5 bases). Trimming pared 7 bases from V and 4 bases from J, leaving 17 bases between. Germline loops: CDR1 SGDLS, CDR2 YYNGEE. The CDR3 length is 14 residues. This CDR3 is CASEGTREGYGYTF. The CDR3 nucleotides read TGTGCCAGCGAAGGCACCAGGGAGGGCTATGGCTACACCTTC. Full variable domain (remainder filled in from reference TRBV9 and TRBJ1-2): DSGVTQTPKHLITATGQRVTLRCSPRSGDLSVYWYQQSLDQGLQFLIQYYNGEERAKGNILERFSAQQFPDLHSELNLSSLELGDSALYFCASEGTREGYGYTFGSGTRLTVV.

The chain has TRBV19 and TRBJ2-3; D perhaps matches TRBD2 (5 bases). Germline V gene sequence: CDR1 LNHDA, CDR2 SQIVND (reference sequence). V was clipped by 1 base and J by 0 bases, with 8 bases between them. The CDR3 length is 15 residues. CDR3 loop: CASSIARTSTDTQYF. Written as DNA, the CDR3 is TGTGCCAGTAGTATAGCCAGGACTAGCACAGATACGCAGTATTTT.

Note on this clone: The sample holds other DNA sequences that translate to the same CDR3. The chain has TRBV7-2 and TRBJ1-6; D is possibly TRBD1 (5 bases). Trimming removed 2 bases from V and 5 bases from J, with 10 bases in between. There are 15 residues in the CDR3. The germline V gene encodes CDR1 SGHTA and CDR2 FQGNSA. CDR3 protein: CASSLRGQDNSPLHF. CDR3 DNA: TGTGCCAGCAGCTTAAGAGGACAAGATAATTCACCCCTCCACTTT.

The genes are TRBV6-1 and TRBJ2-3; D may correspond to TRBD1 or TRBD2 (5 bases each). CDR3 size: 13 residues. Germline assignment: CDR1 MNHNS and CDR2 SASEGT. V lost 6 bases and J 0 bases, leaving 7 bases between the germline ends. CDR3 DNA: TGTGCCAGCAGGAGGGACAGCACAGATACGCAGTATTTT. Encoded protein: CASRRDSTDTQYF.

This chain uses TRBV5-1 with TRBJ1-1; perhaps TRBD1 as D (5 bases). This CDR3 spans 15 amino acids. V was clipped by 6 bases and J by 1 base, with 16 bases between them. CDR1 and CDR2 from the germline V gene are SGHRS and YFSETQ. CDR3 amino acids: CASTPIGARNTEAFF. The DNA of the CDR3 is TGCGCCAGCACCCCCATCGGGGCGAGGAACACTGAAGCTTTCTTT.

The CDR3: CAWTWTGSYEQYF. Here the CDR3 DNA reads TGTGCCTGGACCTGGACAGGCTCCTACGAGCAGTACTTC. The chain recombines TRBV30 with TRBJ2-7; TRBD1 matches 7 bases. From germline, CDR1 is GTSNPN and CDR2 SVGIG (reference sequence). This CDR3 has 13 amino acids. The V segment lost 4 bases and the J segment 0 bases; nucleotides outside the gene matches: 3.